These 6 T cell receptor beta chains originate from one sample sequenced in a study of chemoradiotherapy in HPV16-positive cancers. Profiled with immunoSEQ multiplex PCR; TCRdb holds only in-frame clones, not every one. Seen here are approximately 470 clones, just under 90% observed once, and the top ten hold over 8%. The specimen comprised tumor tissue, sampled from a patient who underwent chemoradiotherapy. These receptor sequences come from a human donor with HPV-associated anogenital cancer.

The chain carries TRBV30 and TRBJ1-5; D is uncertain. The CDR3 has 15 amino acids. Germline V gene sequence: CDR1 GTSNPN, CDR2 SVGIG (reference sequence). V was cut by 0 bases and J by 3 bases, with 12 bases left in between. This CDR3 is CAWSVGNGNNQPQHF. The CDR3, as DNA: TGTGCCTGGAGTGTCGGAAACGGGAACAATCAGCCCCAGCATTTT.

This clone has only one observation. The V gene is TRBV7-2, the J gene TRBJ2-2; 16 nucleotides agree with TRBD2. The CDR3 length is 19 residues. The ends lost 5 bases at V and 0 bases at J; junction bases unmatched: 6. Germline values: CDR1 SGHTA, CDR2 FQGNSA. Here the CDR3 reads CASSPGTSGGVPNTGELFF. Written as DNA, the CDR3 is TGTGCCAGCAGCCCGGGGACTAGCGGGGGGGTACCGAACACCGGGGAGCTGTTTTTT.

The J gene is TRBJ1-4, the V gene TRBV6-1; no reliable D call. Germline V gene data show CDR1 as MNHNS and CDR2 as SASEGT. This CDR3 contains 16 residues. V lost 4 bases and J lost 5, with 17 bases in between. CDR3 coding DNA: TGTGCCAGCAGTGCCCGGGTGGGTCAGTCGAATGAAAAACTGTTTTTT. It is translated as CASSARVGQSNEKLFF.

The V call is TRBV7-9, the J call TRBJ2-1; 7 bases match TRBD2. Losses at the gene ends were 3 bases for V and 4 bases for J; bases not matched to a gene: 6. The CDR3 runs 15 residues. In germline, CDR1 is SEHNR, CDR2 FQNEAQ (reference sequence). DNA for the CDR3: TGTGCCAGCAGCTTTGTTCGGGGAGGGTACAATGAGCAGTTCTTC. Its translation is CASSFVRGGYNEQFF.

This clone was counted between two and nine times. The chain has TRBV27 and TRBJ1-1; maybe TRBD1 (5 bases). CDR3 length equals 13 residues. Germline V gene data show CDR1 as MNHEY and CDR2 as SMNVEV (reference sequence). V lost 2 bases to trimming and J lost 12 bases, with 16 bases between them. CDR3 in DNA: TGTGCCAGCAGTTTAGTTGTTGAGGGGTTACCTTTCTTT. Amino acids: CASSLVVEGLPFF.

The chain combines TRBV7-2 with TRBJ2-7; D gene ambiguous. Germline V gene lookup returns CDR1 SGHTA and CDR2 FQGNSA. Deletions cut 0 bases from V and 1 base from J, with 7 bases between. The CDR3 has 14 residues. The CDR3 DNA reads TGTGCCAGCAGCTTAGCTAGAGCTTCCTACGAGCAGTACTTC. Translation: CASSLARASYEQYF. The full variable domain, its missing parts supplied by reference TRBV7-2 and TRBJ2-7, is GAGVSQSPSNKVTEKGKDVELRCDPISGHTALYWYRQSLGQGLEFLIYFQGNSAPDKSGLPSDRFSAERTGGSVSTLTIQRTQQEDSAVYLCASSLARASYEQYFGPGTRLTVT.